These 17 T cell receptor beta chains were sequenced from one sample in a study of T cell clones after liver transplantation. Data came from immunoSEQ multiplex PCR; TCRdb stores just in-frame clones and leaves some out. The table lists roughly 100,000 clones, approximately 78% of them singletons. The sample in question was CD4+ T cells from blood, obtained before liver transplant. The receptors were gathered from a human donor who received a liver transplant.

The rearrangement joins TRBV11-2 to TRBJ1-2, with D hard to call. Looked up from germline, CDR1 is SGHAT and CDR2 is FQNNGV. Trimming left V 8 bases short and J 8 bases short, with 15 bases between. The CDR3 length is 12 residues. CDR3 coding DNA: TGTGCCAGCGGTTTTAGGCGGGAGGGCTACACCTTC. This codes for CASGFRREGYTF. Looking up the rest from reference TRBV11-2 and TRBJ1-2 gives the full variable domain: EAGVAQSPRYKIIEKRQSVAFWCNPISGHATLYWYQQILGQGPKLLIQFQNNGVVDDSQLPKDRFSAERLKGVDSTLKIQPAKLEDSAVYLCASGFRREGYTFGSGTRLTVV.

The gene calls are TRBV5-6 and TRBJ1-1, with TRBD1 matching 9 bases. Trimming took 2 bases from V and 5 from J; bases not matched to a gene: 10. The CDR3 sequence is 16 residues long. Germline CDR1 reads SGHDT; CDR2 reads YYEEEE. CDR3 DNA: TGTGCCAGCAGCTTTAGTCCGGGACAGGGAGCTACTGAAGCTTTCTTT. Amino acids: CASSFSPGQGATEAFF.

The chain uses TRBV6-5 and TRBJ1-2; 11 nucleotides align to TRBD1. Germline CDR1 MNHEY, CDR2 SVGAGI. The CDR3 contains 14 residues. V trimming: 4 bases; J trimming: 6 bases; junction bases outside the gene matches: 4. The CDR3 region has the DNA TGTGCCAGCAGTTCGGACAGGGGGCTGAATGGCTACACCTTC. Its translation: CASSSDRGLNGYTF.

This clone was seen a few times. This rearrangement joins TRBV5-1 to TRBJ1-1; tentative D call: TRBD1 (5 bases). V was cut by 0 bases and J by 6 bases, with 15 bases left in between. This CDR3 has 15 residues. CDR1 and CDR2 (germline): SGHRS, YFSETQ. The DNA for the CDR3 is TGCGCCAGCAGCTTGGAGGGGTCTTCAGGCGCTGAAGCTTTCTTT. Protein product: CASSLEGSSGAEAFF.

This clone was recorded only once. This chain connects TRBV28 to TRBJ2-5; D possibly corresponds to TRBD2 (6 bases). Trimming stripped 4 bases from V and 2 bases from J, with 14 bases between. The CDR3 loop spans 15 amino acids. CDR1 MDHEN and CDR2 SYDVKM come from the germline V gene. CDR3 nucleotides: TGTGCCAGCAGTTCCCTACGGGGACTGCAAGAGACCCAGTACTTC. Translated: CASSSLRGLQETQYF.

The chain employs TRBV5-5 and TRBJ2-2; 8 positions agree with TRBD1. V gave up 0 bases and J gave up 6 bases; unmatched junction bases: 4. Germline CDR1 reads SGHKS; CDR2 reads YYEKEE (reference sequence). This CDR3 comprises 15 residues. The CDR3 sequence is CASSLVGQGSGELFF. DNA for the CDR3: TGTGCCAGCAGCTTGGTAGGACAGGGCTCCGGGGAGCTGTTTTTT.

The rearrangement uses TRBV5-1 and TRBJ2-2; 9 bases align to TRBD1. J lost 6 bases, V lost 4 bases, and 7 bases had no gene match. Germline V lookup: CDR1 SGHRS, CDR2 YFSETQ. The CDR3 totals 15 residues. The CDR3 bases are TGCGCCAGCAGCCGTGGACAGGGGAAACCCGGGGAGCTGTTTTTT. It specifies CASSRGQGKPGELFF.

V and J are TRBV7-2 and TRBJ2-7; no reliable D call. Germline assignment: CDR1 SGHTA and CDR2 FQGNSA. The CDR3 is 12 residues long. Trimming cost V 5 bases and J 3 bases, with 8 bases left between them. The CDR3 DNA reads as TGTGCCAGCAGCCCGACTCACTACGAGCAGTACTTC. It specifies CASSPTHYEQYF.

V is TRBV5-4 and J is TRBJ2-7; TRBD1 agrees at 11 bases. The CDR3 covers 15 residues. Trimming cost V 4 bases and J 5 bases; bases outside gene matches: 8. Germline V gene lookup returns CDR1 SGHNT and CDR2 YYREEE (reference sequence). The CDR3, as DNA: TGTGCCAGCAGCCTGGAAGGGACAGGGGGAAACGAGCAGTACTTC. It encodes CASSLEGTGGNEQYF.

In nucleotides, the CDR3 is TGCGCCAGCAGCGACCTCGGAAACACCATATATTTT. Its translation is CASSDLGNTIYF. V usage is TRBV5-1 and J usage is TRBJ1-3, with D uncertain. The CDR3 sequence is 12 residues long. Trimming removed 4 bases at V and 4 bases at J, with 6 bases between. The germline gives CDR1 SGHRS, CDR2 YFSETQ. Looking up the rest from reference TRBV5-1 and TRBJ1-3 gives the full variable domain: KAGVTQTPRYLIKTRGQQVTLSCSPISGHRSVSWYQQTPGQGLQFLFEYFSETQRNKGNFPGRFSGRQFSNSRSEMNVSTLELGDSALYLCASSDLGNTIYFGEGSWLTVV.

This sequence joins TRBV19 and TRBJ2-1, with TRBD2 matching over 14 bases. The CDR3 runs to 16 residues. J was trimmed by 7 bases and V by 4 bases; bases with no gene match: 6. The germline V gene has CDR1 LNHDA and CDR2 SQIVND (reference sequence). CDR3 loop: CASSTGLAGARNEQFF. The CDR3 DNA reads as TGTGCCAGTAGTACGGGACTAGCGGGAGCACGAAATGAGCAGTTCTTC.

This chain links TRBV13 with TRBJ2-7, with D maybe TRBD1 (6 bases). Germline V lookup: CDR1 PRHDT, CDR2 FYEKMQ (reference sequence). V dropped 0 bases and J dropped 3 bases, with 21 bases sitting between them. The CDR3 spans 18 residues. CDR3 bases: TGTGCCAGCAGCTTAGGCCAGGGGTGGGCAGGGCGAAGCTACGAGCAGTACTTC. The encoded protein is CASSLGQGWAGRSYEQYF. Variable domain in full (rest from reference TRBV13 and TRBJ2-7): AAGVIQSPRHLIKEKRETATLKCYPIPRHDTVYWYQQGPGQDPQFLISFYEKMQSDKGSIPDRFSAQQFSDYHSELNMSSLELGDSALYFCASSLGQGWAGRSYEQYFGPGTRLTVT.

The chain uses TRBV18 and TRBJ2-1; D ambiguous. CDR3 length: 14 residues. V was shortened by 0 bases and J by 0 bases, with 3 bases between the two germline ends. Germline V gene sequence: CDR1 KGHSH, CDR2 LQKENI. This CDR3 reads CASSPPDSYNEQFF. In DNA form, the CDR3 reads TGTGCCAGCTCACCACCCGACTCCTACAATGAGCAGTTCTTC. Drawing the rest from reference TRBV18 and TRBJ2-1, the complete variable domain is NAGVMQNPRHLVRRRGQEARLRCSPMKGHSHVYWYRQLPEEGLKFMVYLQKENIIDESGMPKERFSAEFPKEGPSILRIQQVVRGDSAAYFCASSPPDSYNEQFFGPGTRLTVL.

This clone was observed a few times. V gene TRBV28 combines with J gene TRBJ1-1; 8 nucleotides match TRBD1. Germline V gene sequence: CDR1 MDHEN, CDR2 SYDVKM. The CDR3 runs 15 residues. J lost 6 bases, V lost 5 bases, and 11 bases had no gene match. CDR3 DNA: TGTGCCAGCAGTCCAGGGGGCAGGGGGAGCGCTGAAGCTTTCTTT. Translated: CASSPGGRGSAEAFF.

The V gene is TRBV7-8, the J gene TRBJ2-7, with TRBD2 as a possible D gene (7 bases). The CDR3 is 15 residues long. The germline V gene encodes CDR1 SGHVS and CDR2 FQNEAQ. Trimming removed 5 bases from V and 0 bases from J, with 14 bases in between. CDR3 amino acids: CASSRGAQSSYEQYF. CDR3 in DNA: TGTGCCAGCAGCCGGGGGGCGCAAAGCTCCTACGAGCAGTACTTC. The full variable domain, with the rest looked up from reference TRBV7-8 and TRBJ2-7, is GAGVSQSPRYKVAKRGQDVALRCDPISGHVSLFWYQQALGQGPEFLTYFQNEAQLDKSGLPSDRFFAERPEGSVSTLKIQRTQQEDSAVYLCASSRGAQSSYEQYFGPGTRLTVT.

In DNA form, the CDR3 reads TGTGCCAGCACCGAGACGACGGGGAGCTCTGGAAACACCATATATTTT. This gives the protein CASTETTGSSGNTIYF. This chain joins TRBV5-6 and TRBJ1-3; D is undetermined. The CDR3 is made up of 16 amino acids. CDR1 and CDR2 from the germline V gene are SGHDT and YYEEEE. The germline V and J ends were trimmed by 6 bases and 0 bases, with 16 bases remaining between them.

V gene TRBV5-1 combines with J gene TRBJ1-2; 7 nucleotides line up with TRBD1. The length of the CDR3 is 15 residues. V shed 0 bases and J 2 bases; nucleotides not matched to a gene: 4. The germline CDR1 and CDR2 sequences are SGHRS and YFSETQ. The CDR3 is CASSLGLDRNYGYTF. The CDR3 DNA reads as TGCGCCAGCAGCTTGGGGCTGGACAGGAACTATGGCTACACCTTC.